The sequence of this T cell receptor beta chain was determined in a study of blood T cell repertoires in COVID-19. The data were produced by immunoSEQ multiplex PCR, yet TCRdb's version contains in-frame clones alone and is incomplete. The sample includes under 400,000 clones, around 87% seen only once; the top ten take roughly 1.9%. V lost 0 bases and J lost 5, with 10 bases in between. The germline gives CDR1 LGHDT, CDR2 YNNKEL (reference sequence). CDR3 length: 14 residues. This clonotype was obtained from a man aged 35 to 55 in a cohort exposed to, infected with or recovered from COVID-19 (not recorded which). Sequencing was carried out using PBMCs or T cells enriched from blood (not recorded which). The chain uses TRBV3-1 (or the pseudogene TRBV3-2) and TRBJ1-2; the D is unclear. Written as DNA, the CDR3 is TGTGCCAGCAGCCAAGATACGTGGAGGTATGGCTACACCTTC. Its translation is CASSQDTWRYGYTF.